Following are 26 T cell receptor beta chains from one sample sequenced in a study of T cells in tuberculosis. Time point reported: new active TB diagnosis, blood taken before or within 7 days of starting treatment. Sequencing used immunoSEQ multiplex PCR; TCRdb keeps in-frame clones, though not all of them. The sample yields some 49,000 clones, about 95% seen once. The material was PBMCs, obtained at tuberculosis diagnosis. The source of these receptors is an adult with tuberculosis.

V is TRBV29-1 and J is TRBJ2-3; D might be TRBD1 (5 bases). The germline CDR1 and CDR2 sequences are SQVTM and ANQGSEA. The CDR3 is made up of 14 amino acids. V was pared by 3 bases and J by 0 bases, with 10 bases between. The CDR3 reads CSVEAGLSTDTQYF. CDR3 bases: TGCAGCGTTGAGGCAGGGCTAAGCACAGATACGCAGTATTTT.

This rearrangement joins TRBV6-1 to TRBJ2-7, with 12 bases matching TRBD2. J lost 2 bases, V lost 4 bases, and 3 bases had no gene match. CDR1 is MNHNS, CDR2 SASEGT, per germline. The length of the CDR3 is 15 residues. CDR3 sequence (DNA): TGTGCCAGCAGTGGGACTAGCGGGAACACCTACGAGCAGTACTTC. Translated, it gives CASSGTSGNTYEQYF.

The chain combines TRBV2 with TRBJ2-7; TRBD2 agrees at 15 bases. CDR1 is SNHLY and CDR2 is FYNNEI in the germline V gene. Unmatched junction bases numbered 2, after V lost 4 bases and J lost 1 base. The CDR3 is 16 residues long. The CDR3 DNA reads TGTGCCAGCAGTGCGGGACTAGCGGGAGGTTCCTACGAGCAGTACTTC. This encodes CASSAGLAGGSYEQYF. Full variable domain (remainder filled in from reference TRBV2 and TRBJ2-7): EPEVTQTPSHQVTQMGQEVILRCVPISNHLYFYWYRQILGQKVEFLVSFYNNEISEKSEIFDDQFSVERPDGSNFTLKIRSTKLEDSAMYFCASSAGLAGGSYEQYFGPGTRLTVT.

J is TRBJ2-3 and V is TRBV30; perhaps TRBD2 as D (5 bases). CDR3 length: 12 amino acids. Germline lookup yields CDR1 GTSNPN and CDR2 SVGIG (reference sequence). The V end lost 4 bases, the J end lost 5 bases, and 10 bases lay between the germline ends. The CDR3 DNA reads TGTGCCTGGACTAGCAGTGGAGATACGCAGTATTTT. It encodes CAWTSSGDTQYF.

This chain links TRBV6-1 with TRBJ1-1; weak D call: TRBD1 (6 bases). The CDR3 consists of 15 residues. Germline lookup yields CDR1 MNHNS and CDR2 SASEGT. The V end was cut by 3 bases, the J end by 1 base, with 12 bases between. Written as DNA, the CDR3 is TGTGCCAGCAGTGAGCAGGGGTGGCGGAACACTGAAGCTTTCTTT. Amino acid sequence: CASSEQGWRNTEAFF.

The V and J genes are TRBV7-2 and TRBJ2-1, with 10 bases matching TRBD2. The V gene end was trimmed by 0 bases and the J gene end by 4 bases; junction bases not matched to a gene: 18. The CDR3 totals 21 residues. Germline CDR1 is SGHTA and CDR2 is FQGNSA. CDR3 nucleotides: TGTGCCAGCAGCTTAGCGCGGGCTAGCGGGAGCCTAATGGACTCGTACAATGAGCAGTTCTTC. This sequence encodes CASSLARASGSLMDSYNEQFF.

This rearrangement joins TRBV18 to TRBJ2-1; 8 positions agree with TRBD2. The germline V gene has CDR1 KGHSH and CDR2 LQKENI. V gave up 4 bases and J gave up 5 bases; unmatched junction bases: 13. The CDR3 is made up of 17 amino acids. The DNA for the CDR3 is TGTGCCAGCTCACAACGCCCGATAGCGGGGTATAACAATGAGCAGTTCTTC. It codes for CASSQRPIAGYNNEQFF.

This rearrangement joins TRBV28 to TRBJ1-2, with D possibly TRBD1 on 5 matching bases. Germline V gene sequence: CDR1 MDHEN, CDR2 SYDVKM. The length of the CDR3 is 14 residues. V lost 5 bases, J lost 5 bases, and 15 bases lay in between. The CDR3 nucleotides read TGTGCCAGCAGTCCCAGGGTCCACTCTTATGGCTACACCTTC. Protein sequence: CASSPRVHSYGYTF.

V usage is TRBV7-6 and J usage is TRBJ2-1; D gene unclear. V lost 2 bases and J lost 5, with 4 bases in between. The germline V gene encodes CDR1 SGHVS and CDR2 FNYEAQ. The length of the CDR3 is 12 residues. The CDR3 is CASSLLDNEQFF. In DNA form, the CDR3 reads TGTGCCAGCAGCTTACTCGACAATGAGCAGTTCTTC. Together with reference TRBV7-6 and TRBJ2-1, the CDR3 gives the full variable domain: GAGVSQSPRYKVTKRGQDVALRCDPISGHVSLYWYRQALGQGPEFLTYFNYEAQQDKSGLPNDRFSAERPEGSISTLTIQRTEQRDSAMYRCASSLLDNEQFFGPGTRLTVL.

The gene calls are TRBV20-1 and TRBJ1-2; D ambiguous. This CDR3 has 11 residues. Germline V lookup: CDR1 DFQATT, CDR2 SNEGSKA (reference sequence). V was clipped by 7 bases and J by 0 bases, with 6 bases between them. CDR3: CSDSANYGYTF. The DNA of the CDR3 is TGCAGTGATTCAGCTAACTATGGCTACACCTTC.

The V and J genes are TRBV19 and TRBJ2-7; 10 bases map to TRBD2. The CDR3 covers 17 residues. Germline V gives CDR1 LNHDA, CDR2 SQIVND (reference sequence). V lost 3 bases to trimming and J lost 5 bases; unmatched junction nucleotides: 13. The CDR3 bases are TGTGCCAGTAGTATTCGGGGGGCTAGCGGGAGCTTTCACGAGCAGTACTTC. As protein: CASSIRGASGSFHEQYF.

V usage is TRBV28 and J usage is TRBJ1-1; perhaps TRBD1 as D (5 bases). This CDR3 is built from 12 residues. Trimming shortened V by 7 bases and J by 3 bases, and 9 bases separated the two germline ends. Looked up from germline, CDR1 is MDHEN and CDR2 is SYDVKM. In DNA form, the CDR3 reads TGTGCCAGCAAAGGGGCGTACACTGAAGCTTTCTTT. This sequence encodes CASKGAYTEAFF.

V gene TRBV10-1 combines with J gene TRBJ1-5; tentatively, D is TRBD1 (6 bases). There are 18 residues in the CDR3. CDR1 WNHNN and CDR2 SYGVQD come from the germline V gene (reference sequence). Trimming shortened V by 0 bases and J by 5 bases, and 20 bases separated the two germline ends. The CDR3 DNA reads as TGCGCCAGCAGTGAGTCCCACCCCTGGCAGGGGCGTTATCAGCCCCAGCATTTT. Amino acid sequence: CASSESHPWQGRYQPQHF.

This rearrangement joins TRBV11-1 to TRBJ1-2; 7 positions match TRBD1. Germline-derived CDR1 and CDR2 are SGHAT and FQDESV (reference sequence). The J segment lost 8 bases and the V segment lost 1 base, leaving 7 bases of the junction unmatched. This CDR3 is built from 14 residues. Here the CDR3 DNA reads TGTGCCAGCAGCTTAGGACAGGGAAGGAGCGGCTACACCTTC. Its translation: CASSLGQGRSGYTF.

The rearrangement joins TRBV7-2 to TRBJ1-5; TRBD1 might be the D (5 bases). The CDR3 runs 16 residues. Trimming stripped 1 base from V and 4 bases from J, with 14 bases between. Germline loops: CDR1 SGHTA, CDR2 FQGNSA. CDR3 bases: TGTGCCAGCAGCTTAGACGGGACTATATTGAATCAGCCCCAGCATTTT. It specifies CASSLDGTILNQPQHF.

The chain has TRBV6-1 and TRBJ2-2, with D possibly TRBD2 on 5 matching bases. The CDR3 has 16 residues. The V end lost 0 bases, the J end lost 4 bases, and 12 bases lay between the germline ends. CDR1 and CDR2 (germline): MNHNS, SASEGT. CDR3 sequence: CASSEARGSGTGELFF. In nucleotides, the CDR3 is TGTGCCAGCAGTGAAGCGCGCGGGTCCGGCACCGGGGAGCTGTTTTTT.

The chain is built from TRBV7-2 and TRBJ2-3, with a weak D call TRBD2 (5 bases). Germline CDR1 and CDR2: SGHTA and FQGNSA. The ends were cut back, 1 base at V and 6 bases at J, with 20 bases in the middle. CDR3 length: 17 residues. CDR3 coding DNA: TGTGCCAGCAGCTTAGTGGTGCGGAGCGGAGTTAGGGATACGCAGTATTTT. Its protein product is CASSLVVRSGVRDTQYF.

V and J are TRBV4-3 and TRBJ2-2, with D hard to call. Germline V gene data show CDR1 as LGHNA and CDR2 as YSLEER. CDR3 length: 14 residues. V shed 1 base and J shed 0 bases, with 3 bases lying between them. CDR3 nucleotides: TGCGCCAGCAGCCAAGTCGCGAACACCGGGGAGCTGTTTTTT. Its translation: CASSQVANTGELFF.

The CDR3 DNA is TGTGCCAGTAGCCTGGGACTGACGCTCGTCTCCTACGAGCAGTACTTC. Amino acid sequence: CASSLGLTLVSYEQYF. V is TRBV19 and J is TRBJ2-7; D may be TRBD2 (6 bases). The CDR3 is 16 amino acids. The germline CDR1 and CDR2 sequences are LNHDA and SQIVND (reference sequence). With 6 bases removed from V and 0 bases from J, the gap between germline ends came to 18 bases.

J is TRBJ2-1 and V is TRBV4-2; 10 bases agree with TRBD2. CDR3 length equals 15 residues. CDR1 LGHNA and CDR2 YNFKEQ come from the germline V gene. The V and J ends lost 2 bases and 7 bases, in that order; junction bases with no gene match: 5. The CDR3 protein is CASSQLAGVWNEQFF. Written as DNA, the CDR3 is TGTGCCAGCAGCCAACTAGCGGGAGTCTGGAATGAGCAGTTCTTC.

Only one count was recorded for this clone. This chain joins TRBV27 and TRBJ2-7; D call uncertain. Per the germline V gene, CDR1 is MNHEY and CDR2 is SMNVEV (reference sequence). Trimming cost V 5 bases and J 3 bases, with 11 bases left between them. CDR3 length equals 13 residues. The CDR3 here is CASSQYTGYEQYF. In nucleotides, the CDR3 is TGTGCCAGCAGTCAATATACTGGCTACGAGCAGTACTTC.

The rearrangement links TRBV6-5 to TRBJ1-2, with a weak D call TRBD1 (6 bases). The length of the CDR3 is 15 residues. V shed 5 bases and J shed 8 bases, with 21 bases lying between them. Germline loops: CDR1 MNHEY, CDR2 SVGAGI. The CDR3 is CASSHLQGQVGGYTF. DNA for the CDR3: TGTGCCAGCAGTCACCTACAGGGCCAGGTGGGGGGCTACACCTTC.

The chain has TRBV6-5 and TRBJ2-5, with 12 positions matching TRBD1. Germline V gene lookup returns CDR1 MNHEY and CDR2 SVGAGI. V lost 8 bases and J lost 4; bases outside the gene matches: 2. The CDR3 consists of 13 residues. The CDR3 region is CASWDRGPETQYF. In DNA, the CDR3 is TGTGCCAGCTGGGACAGGGGGCCAGAGACCCAGTACTTC.

CDR3 amino acids: CASREGYGYTF. In DNA, the CDR3 is TGTGCCAGCAGGGAGGGCTATGGCTACACCTTC. This chain connects TRBV28 to TRBJ1-2; D is ambiguous. The germline V gene has CDR1 MDHEN and CDR2 SYDVKM. Deletions cut 6 bases from V and 4 bases from J, with 6 bases between. The CDR3 runs 11 residues.

The rearrangement links TRBV11-2 to TRBJ1-2, with 7 bases matching TRBD1. With 6 bases clipped from V and 7 bases from J, the junction kept 8 bases outside the gene matches. Germline V gene sequence: CDR1 SGHAT, CDR2 FQNNGV. CDR3 length equals 13 residues. The CDR3 region is CASRETGPRGYTF. The CDR3 DNA sequence: TGTGCCAGCAGAGAGACAGGGCCGCGTGGCTACACCTTC.

This rearrangement joins TRBV7-6 to TRBJ2-3; 8 bases line up with TRBD2. Trimming at V came to 2 bases and at J to 0 bases, leaving 4 bases not matched to a gene. Germline V CDR1 and CDR2: SGHVS, FNYEAQ. The CDR3 is 16 amino acids. Written as DNA, the CDR3 is TGTGCCAGCAGCTTAAAGGCTAGCGGGAGCACAGATACGCAGTATTTT. The encoded protein is CASSLKASGSTDTQYF.